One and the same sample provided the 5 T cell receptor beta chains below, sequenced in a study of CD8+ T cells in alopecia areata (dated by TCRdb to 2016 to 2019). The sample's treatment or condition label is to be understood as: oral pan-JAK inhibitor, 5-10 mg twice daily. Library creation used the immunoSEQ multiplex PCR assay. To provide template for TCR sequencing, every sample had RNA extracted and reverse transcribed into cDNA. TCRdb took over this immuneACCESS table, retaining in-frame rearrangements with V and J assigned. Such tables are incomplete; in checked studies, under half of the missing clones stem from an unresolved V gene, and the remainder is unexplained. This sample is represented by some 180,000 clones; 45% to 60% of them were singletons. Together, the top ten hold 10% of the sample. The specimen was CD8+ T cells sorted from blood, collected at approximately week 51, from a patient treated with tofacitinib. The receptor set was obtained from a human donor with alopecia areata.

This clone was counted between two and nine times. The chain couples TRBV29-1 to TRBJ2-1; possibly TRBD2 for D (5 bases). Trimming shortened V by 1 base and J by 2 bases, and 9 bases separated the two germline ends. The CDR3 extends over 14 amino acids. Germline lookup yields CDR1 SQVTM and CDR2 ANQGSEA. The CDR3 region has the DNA TGCAGCGTTGAAGGCGGGCAAACCTACAATGAGCAGTTCTTC. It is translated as CSVEGGQTYNEQFF.

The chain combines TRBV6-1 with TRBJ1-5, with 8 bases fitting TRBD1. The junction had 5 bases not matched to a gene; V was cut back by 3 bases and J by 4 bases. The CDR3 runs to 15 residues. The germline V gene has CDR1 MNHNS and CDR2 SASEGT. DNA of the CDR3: TGTGCCAGCAGTGAGGTCAGGGGGCCAAATCAGCCCCAGCATTTT. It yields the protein CASSEVRGPNQPQHF.

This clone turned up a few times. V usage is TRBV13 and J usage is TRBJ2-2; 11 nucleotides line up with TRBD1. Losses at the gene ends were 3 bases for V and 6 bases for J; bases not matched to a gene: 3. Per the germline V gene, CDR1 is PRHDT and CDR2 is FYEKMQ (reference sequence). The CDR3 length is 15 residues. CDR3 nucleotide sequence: TGTGCCAGCAGCTTTGGGACAGGGGGAGCCGGGGAGCTGTTTTTT. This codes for CASSFGTGGAGELFF.

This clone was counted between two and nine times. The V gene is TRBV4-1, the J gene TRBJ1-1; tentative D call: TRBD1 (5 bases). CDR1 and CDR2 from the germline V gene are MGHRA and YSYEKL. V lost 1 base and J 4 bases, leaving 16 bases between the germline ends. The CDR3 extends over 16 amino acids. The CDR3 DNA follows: TGCGCCAGCAGCCAAGGGGTGGAGGGACCTGCCACTGAAGCTTTCTTT. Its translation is CASSQGVEGPATEAFF.

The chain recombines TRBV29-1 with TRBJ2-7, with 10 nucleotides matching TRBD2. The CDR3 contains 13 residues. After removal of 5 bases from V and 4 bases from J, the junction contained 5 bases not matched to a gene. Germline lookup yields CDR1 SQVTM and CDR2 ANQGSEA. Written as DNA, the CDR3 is TGCAGCGTTATCTGGACTAGCGGTTACGAGCAGTACTTC. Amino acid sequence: CSVIWTSGYEQYF.